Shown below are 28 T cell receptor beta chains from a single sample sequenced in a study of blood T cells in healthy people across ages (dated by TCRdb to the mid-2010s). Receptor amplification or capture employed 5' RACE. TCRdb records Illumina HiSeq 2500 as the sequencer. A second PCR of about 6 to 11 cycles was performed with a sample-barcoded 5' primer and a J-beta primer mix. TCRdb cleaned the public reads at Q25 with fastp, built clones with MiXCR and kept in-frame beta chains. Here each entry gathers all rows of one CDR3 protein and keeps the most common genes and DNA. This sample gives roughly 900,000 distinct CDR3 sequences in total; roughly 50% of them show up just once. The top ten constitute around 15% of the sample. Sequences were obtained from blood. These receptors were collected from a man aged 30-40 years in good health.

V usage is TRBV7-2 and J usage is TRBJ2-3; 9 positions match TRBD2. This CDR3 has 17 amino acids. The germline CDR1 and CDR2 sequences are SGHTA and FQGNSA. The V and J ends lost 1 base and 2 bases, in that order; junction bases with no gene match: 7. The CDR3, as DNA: TGTGCCAGCAGCTTAGATGGGCTAGCGGGGTACACAGATACGCAGTATTTT. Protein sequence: CASSLDGLAGYTDTQYF.

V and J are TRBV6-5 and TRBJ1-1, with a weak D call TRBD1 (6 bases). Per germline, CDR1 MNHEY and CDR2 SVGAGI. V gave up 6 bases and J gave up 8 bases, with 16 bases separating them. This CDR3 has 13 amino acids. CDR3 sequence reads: CASRRQVGTEAFF. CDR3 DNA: TGTGCCAGCAGACGACAGGTTGGCACGGAAGCTTTCTTT.

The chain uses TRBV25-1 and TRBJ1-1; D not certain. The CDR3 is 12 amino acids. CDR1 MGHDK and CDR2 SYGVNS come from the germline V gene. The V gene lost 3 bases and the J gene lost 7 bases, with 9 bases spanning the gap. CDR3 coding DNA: TGTGCCAGCAGTGAGGGGAAGAGTGAAGCTTTCTTT. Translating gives CASSEGKSEAFF.

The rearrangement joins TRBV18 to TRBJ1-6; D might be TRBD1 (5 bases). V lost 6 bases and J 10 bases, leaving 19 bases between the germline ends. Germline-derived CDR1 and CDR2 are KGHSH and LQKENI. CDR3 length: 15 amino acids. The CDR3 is CASSPQTVSRSPLHF. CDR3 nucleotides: TGTGCCAGCTCGCCCCAGACAGTAAGCCGATCACCCCTCCACTTT. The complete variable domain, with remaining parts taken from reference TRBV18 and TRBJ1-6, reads NAGVMQNPRHLVRRRGQEARLRCSPMKGHSHVYWYRQLPEEGLKFMVYLQKENIIDESGMPKERFSAEFPKEGPSILRIQQVVRGDSAAYFCASSPQTVSRSPLHFGNGTRLTVT.

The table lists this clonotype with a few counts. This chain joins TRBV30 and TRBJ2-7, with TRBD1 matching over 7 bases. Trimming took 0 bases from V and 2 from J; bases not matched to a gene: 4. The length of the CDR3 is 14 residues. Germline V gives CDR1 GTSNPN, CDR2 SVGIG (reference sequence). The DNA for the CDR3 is TGTGCCTGGAGTGTGGGACAGTCCCCCTACGAGCAGTACTTC. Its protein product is CAWSVGQSPYEQYF.

Written as DNA, the CDR3 is TGTGCCAGCAGCCAGCGCCCGAGCACCGGAGAGACCCAGTACTTC. This sequence encodes CASSQRPSTGETQYF. The gene calls are TRBV3-1 and TRBJ2-4; D call uncertain. The last part of the DNA fits TRBJ2-5 better; the J call may be wrong. Per the germline V gene, CDR1 is LGHDT and CDR2 is YNNKEL (reference sequence). This CDR3 comprises 15 residues.

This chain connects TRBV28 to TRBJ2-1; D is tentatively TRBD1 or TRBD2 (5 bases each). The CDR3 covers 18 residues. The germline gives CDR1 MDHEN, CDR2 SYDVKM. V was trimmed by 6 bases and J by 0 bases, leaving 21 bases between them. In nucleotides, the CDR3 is TGTGCCAGCAGGCTACGGGACCAAAGCCAGAGCTCCTACAATGAGCAGTTCTTC. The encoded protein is CASRLRDQSQSSYNEQFF.

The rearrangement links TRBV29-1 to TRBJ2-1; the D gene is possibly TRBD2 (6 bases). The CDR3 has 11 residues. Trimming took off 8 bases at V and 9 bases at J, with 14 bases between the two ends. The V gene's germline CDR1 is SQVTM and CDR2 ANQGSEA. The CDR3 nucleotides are TGCAGCCCTGTACGGGGGACTGAGCAGTTCTTC. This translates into CSPVRGTEQFF.

This CDR3 is CASGGGASYGYTF. The CDR3 DNA reads as TGTGCCAGCGGGGGGGGCGCTTCCTATGGCTACACCTTC. This sequence joins TRBV12-3 or TRBV12-4 and TRBJ1-2; D might be TRBD1 (6 bases). Trimming took 8 bases from V and 4 from J, leaving 14 bases between them. The CDR3 loop spans 13 amino acids.

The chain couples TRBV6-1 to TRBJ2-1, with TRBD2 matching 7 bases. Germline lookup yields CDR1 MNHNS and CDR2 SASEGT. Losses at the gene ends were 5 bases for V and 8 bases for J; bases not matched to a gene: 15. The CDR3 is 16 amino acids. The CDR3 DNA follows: TGTGCCAGCAGTAGTCCACTAGCGAGCCCGTCGGATGAGCAGTTCTTC. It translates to CASSSPLASPSDEQFF.

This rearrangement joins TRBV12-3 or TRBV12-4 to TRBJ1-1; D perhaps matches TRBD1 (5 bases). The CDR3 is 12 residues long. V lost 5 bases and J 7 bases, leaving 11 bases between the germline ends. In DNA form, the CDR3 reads TGTGCCAGCAGTAGAGACAGCCTTGAAGCTTTCTTT. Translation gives CASSRDSLEAFF.

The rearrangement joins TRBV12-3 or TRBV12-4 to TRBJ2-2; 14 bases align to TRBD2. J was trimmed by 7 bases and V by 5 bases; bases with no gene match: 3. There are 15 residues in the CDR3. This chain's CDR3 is CASSGTSGGHGELFF. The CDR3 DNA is TGTGCCAGCAGTGGGACTAGCGGGGGACACGGGGAGCTGTTTTTT.

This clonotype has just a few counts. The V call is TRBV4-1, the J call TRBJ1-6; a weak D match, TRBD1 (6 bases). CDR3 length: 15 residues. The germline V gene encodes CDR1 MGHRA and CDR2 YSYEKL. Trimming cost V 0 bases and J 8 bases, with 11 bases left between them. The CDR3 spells CASSQDGGADSPLHF. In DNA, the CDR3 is TGCGCCAGCAGCCAAGATGGGGGGGCGGATTCACCCCTCCACTTT.

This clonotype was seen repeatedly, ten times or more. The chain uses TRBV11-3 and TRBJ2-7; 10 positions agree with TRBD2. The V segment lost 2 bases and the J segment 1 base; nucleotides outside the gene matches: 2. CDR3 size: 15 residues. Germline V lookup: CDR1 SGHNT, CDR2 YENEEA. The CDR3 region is CASSLIAGGSYEQYF. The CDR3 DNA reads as TGTGCCAGCAGCTTAATAGCGGGGGGTTCCTACGAGCAGTACTTC.

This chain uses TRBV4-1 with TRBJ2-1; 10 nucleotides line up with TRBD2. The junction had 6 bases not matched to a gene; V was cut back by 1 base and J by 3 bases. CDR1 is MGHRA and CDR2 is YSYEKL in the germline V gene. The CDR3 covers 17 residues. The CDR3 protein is CASSQGQASGGYNEQFF. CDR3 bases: TGCGCCAGCAGCCAAGGTCAAGCTAGCGGGGGCTACAATGAGCAGTTCTTC.

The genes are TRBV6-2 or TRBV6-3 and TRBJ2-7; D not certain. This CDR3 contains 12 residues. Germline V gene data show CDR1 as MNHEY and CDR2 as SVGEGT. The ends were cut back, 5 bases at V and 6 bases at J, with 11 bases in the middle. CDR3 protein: CASSPTQFEQYF. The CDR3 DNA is TGTGCCAGCAGTCCAACCCAATTCGAGCAGTACTTC.

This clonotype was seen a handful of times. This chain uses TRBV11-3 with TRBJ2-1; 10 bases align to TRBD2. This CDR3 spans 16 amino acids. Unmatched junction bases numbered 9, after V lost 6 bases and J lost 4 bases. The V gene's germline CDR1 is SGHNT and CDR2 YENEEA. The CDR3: CASSLSGTSAYNEQFF. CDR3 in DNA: TGTGCCAGCAGTTTGTCCGGGACTAGCGCGTACAATGAGCAGTTCTTC. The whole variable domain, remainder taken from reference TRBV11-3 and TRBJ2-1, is EAGVVQSPRYKIIEKKQPVAFWCNPISGHNTLYWYLQNLGQGPELLIRYENEEAVDDSQLPKDRFSAERLKGVDSTLKIQPAELGDSAVYLCASSLSGTSAYNEQFFGPGTRLTVL.

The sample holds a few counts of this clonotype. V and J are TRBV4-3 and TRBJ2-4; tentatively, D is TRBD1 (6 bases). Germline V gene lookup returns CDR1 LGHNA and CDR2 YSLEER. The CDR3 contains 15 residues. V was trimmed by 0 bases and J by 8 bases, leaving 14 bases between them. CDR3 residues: CASSQEQGGFDIQYF. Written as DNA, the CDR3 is TGCGCCAGCAGCCAAGAACAGGGCGGCTTTGACATTCAGTACTTC.

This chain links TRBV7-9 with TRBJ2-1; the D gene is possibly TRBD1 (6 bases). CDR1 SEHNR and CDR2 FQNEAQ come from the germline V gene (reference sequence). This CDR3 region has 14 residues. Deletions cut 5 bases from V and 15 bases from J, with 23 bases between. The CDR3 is CASSVTLTGLSWFF. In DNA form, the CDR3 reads TGTGCCAGCAGCGTCACTCTTACAGGGCTTTCGTGGTTCTTC.

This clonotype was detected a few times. The CDR3 DNA is TGTGCCAGCAGTGAATCTTGGGCAGTGTCCTACGAGCAGTACTTC. It is translated as CASSESWAVSYEQYF. The chain has TRBV25-1 and TRBJ2-7; D is undetermined. This CDR3 has 15 amino acids. CDR1 MGHDK and CDR2 SYGVNS come from the germline V gene. V was cut by 1 base and J by 1 base, with 11 bases left in between.

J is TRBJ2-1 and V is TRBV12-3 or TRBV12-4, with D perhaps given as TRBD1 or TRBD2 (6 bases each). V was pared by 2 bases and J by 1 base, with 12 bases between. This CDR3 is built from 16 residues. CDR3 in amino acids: CASSLLGGLSYNEQFF. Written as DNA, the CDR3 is TGTGCCAGCAGTTTATTAGGGGGGCTATCCTACAATGAGCAGTTCTTC.

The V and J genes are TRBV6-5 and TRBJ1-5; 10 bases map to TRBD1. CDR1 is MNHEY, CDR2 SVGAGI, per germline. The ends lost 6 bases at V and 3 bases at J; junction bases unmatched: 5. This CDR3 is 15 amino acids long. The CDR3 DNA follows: TGTGCCAGCAGAACCGGGACAGGGGCCAATCAGCCCCAGCATTTT. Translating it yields CASRTGTGANQPQHF.

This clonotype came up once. The CDR3: CASSQRQGSPDTQYF. CDR3 coding DNA: TGTGCCAGCAGCCAACGACAGGGGAGCCCAGATACGCAGTATTTT. The chain recombines TRBV3-1 with TRBJ2-3; 8 nucleotides match TRBD1. This CDR3 has 15 residues. Trimming cost V 2 bases and J 4 bases; bases outside gene matches: 5. CDR1 and CDR2 from the germline V gene are LGHDT and YNNKEL (reference sequence).

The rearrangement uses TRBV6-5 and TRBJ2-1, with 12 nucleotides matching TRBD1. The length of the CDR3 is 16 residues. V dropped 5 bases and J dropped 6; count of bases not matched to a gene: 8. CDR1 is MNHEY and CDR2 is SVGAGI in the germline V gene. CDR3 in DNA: TGTGCCAGCAGTACCCCCCGGGACAGGGGGCCCAATGAGCAGTTCTTC. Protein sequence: CASSTPRDRGPNEQFF.

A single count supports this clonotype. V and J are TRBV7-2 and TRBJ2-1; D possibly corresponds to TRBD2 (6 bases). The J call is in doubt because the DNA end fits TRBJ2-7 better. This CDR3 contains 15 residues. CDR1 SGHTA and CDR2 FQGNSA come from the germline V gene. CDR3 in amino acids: CASRPGLASYNEQYF. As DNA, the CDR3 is TGTGCCAGCAGGCCGGGACTGGCATCCTACAATGAGCAGTACTTC.

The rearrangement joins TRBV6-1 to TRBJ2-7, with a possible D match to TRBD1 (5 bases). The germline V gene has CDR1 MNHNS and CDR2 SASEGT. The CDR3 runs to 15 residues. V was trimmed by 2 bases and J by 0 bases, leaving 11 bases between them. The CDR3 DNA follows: TGTGCCAGCAGTGAAAGACCGGACATCTCCTACGAGCAGTACTTC. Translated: CASSERPDISYEQYF.

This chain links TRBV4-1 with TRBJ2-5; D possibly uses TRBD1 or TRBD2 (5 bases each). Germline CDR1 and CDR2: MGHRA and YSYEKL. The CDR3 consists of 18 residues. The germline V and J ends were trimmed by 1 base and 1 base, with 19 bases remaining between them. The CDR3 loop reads CASSQAVRGGGAQETQYF. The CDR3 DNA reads TGCGCCAGCAGCCAAGCTGTAAGGGGTGGAGGTGCCCAAGAGACCCAGTACTTC.

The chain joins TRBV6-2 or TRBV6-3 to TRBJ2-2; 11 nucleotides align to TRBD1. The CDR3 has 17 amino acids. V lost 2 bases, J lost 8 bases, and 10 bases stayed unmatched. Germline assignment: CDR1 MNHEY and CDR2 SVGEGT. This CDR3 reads CASSYLGGTGGSGELFF. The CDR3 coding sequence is TGTGCCAGCAGTTACCTCGGCGGGACAGGGGGATCAGGGGAGCTGTTTTTT.